Listed here are 18 T cell receptor beta chains from one sample, sequenced in a study of T cells in Graves' hyperthyroidism and ophthalmopathy. RNA transcripts provided the source from which TCR beta CDR3 regions were amplified. Researchers ran a first-round RT-PCR on the TCR CDR3 using the HTBI primer set. TCRdb itself ran the multiplex PCR reads through MiXCR, one entry per CDR3 protein. Among 280,000 or so distinct CDR3 sequences, 25% were seen once, and the ten largest hold about 30%. Input material: blood. The receptors derive from a man aged 40-50 years with Graves' hyperthyroidism that later progressed to Graves' ophthalmopathy.

This clonotype showed up many times. This rearrangement joins TRBV28 to TRBJ2-7; TRBD1 might be the D (5 bases). The CDR3 totals 14 residues. The V end was cut by 7 bases, the J end by 2 bases, with 15 bases between. In germline, CDR1 is MDHEN, CDR2 SYDVKM. The CDR3 bases are TGTGCCAGCAATCGTCCAGGACACCCCTACGAGCAGTACTTC. It codes for CASNRPGHPYEQYF. Full variable domain (missing parts from reference TRBV28 and TRBJ2-7): DVKVTQSSRYLVKRTGEKVFLECVQDMDHENMFWYRQDPGLGLRLIYFSYDVKMKEKGDIPEGYSVSREKKERFSLILESASTNQTSMYLCASNRPGHPYEQYFGPGTRLTVT.

In its sample, this clonotype was seen many times. The chain has TRBV29-1 and TRBJ2-2; 8 bases are a match to TRBD1. This CDR3 has 14 amino acids. From germline, CDR1 is SQVTM and CDR2 ANQGSEA. V lost 2 bases, J lost 6 bases, and 5 bases stayed unmatched. The CDR3 DNA sequence: TGCAGCGTTGAAAGCGACAGGGGTCCCGGGGAGCTGTTTTTT. Amino acid sequence: CSVESDRGPGELFF.

The chain carries TRBV20-1 and TRBJ1-1; D not resolved. Trimming pared 3 bases from V and 11 bases from J, leaving 13 bases between. The CDR3 extends over 11 amino acids. Germline CDR1 and CDR2: DFQATT and SNEGSKA (reference sequence). The CDR3 bases are TGCAGTGCTAGTTGGTCAAAACCGGCTTTCTTT. Its translation: CSASWSKPAFF.

This clonotype was detected many times. The V gene is TRBV27, the J gene TRBJ1-1, with TRBD1 as a possible D gene (5 bases). Trimming removed 2 bases at V and 5 bases at J, with 15 bases between. This CDR3 spans 15 amino acids. CDR1 MNHEY and CDR2 SMNVEV come from the germline V gene (reference sequence). CDR3 residues: CASSLVFGGKTEAFF. The CDR3 coding sequence is TGTGCCAGCAGTTTAGTTTTTGGGGGGAAGACTGAAGCTTTCTTT.

This clonotype was detected many times. V usage is TRBV19 and J usage is TRBJ2-5; 7 nucleotides align to TRBD1. Germline CDR1 is LNHDA and CDR2 is SQIVND (reference sequence). The CDR3 loop spans 13 amino acids. V dropped 4 bases and J dropped 2; count of bases not matched to a gene: 1. CDR3 DNA sequence: TGTGCCAGTAGTACGACAGGGCAAGAGACCCAGTACTTC. Translating gives CASSTTGQETQYF.

The sample holds many counts of this clonotype. The chain has TRBV10-3 and TRBJ2-7; 7 positions agree with TRBD2. Trimming removed 0 bases from V and 5 bases from J; junction bases left unmatched: 1. There are 13 residues in the CDR3. Germline loops: CDR1 ENHRY, CDR2 SYGVKD. The CDR3 here is CAISESGGDEQYF. CDR3 nucleotide sequence: TGTGCCATCAGTGAGTCTGGGGGGGACGAGCAGTACTTC.

This clonotype came up many times. The V gene is TRBV12-3 or TRBV12-4, the J gene TRBJ2-3; TRBD2 matches at 8 bases. Trimming removed 1 base from V and 2 bases from J; junction bases left unmatched: 8. The length of the CDR3 is 17 residues. The CDR3 spells CASSLVLSGINTDTQYF. The CDR3, as DNA: TGTGCCAGCAGTTTAGTGCTTAGCGGGATTAACACAGATACGCAGTATTTT.

This clonotype was seen at least ten times. J is TRBJ2-5 and V is TRBV9, with D tentatively TRBD2 (5 bases). The V gene's germline CDR1 is SGDLS and CDR2 YYNGEE. Deletions cut 0 bases from V and 5 bases from J, with 14 bases between. The CDR3 covers 15 residues. The CDR3 is CASSVAPHWRETQYF. The CDR3 nucleotides read TGTGCCAGCAGCGTAGCTCCTCATTGGAGGGAGACCCAGTACTTC.

The chain uses TRBV12-3 or TRBV12-4 and TRBJ1-6; D is undetermined. CDR3 length: 14 residues. With 6 bases removed from V and 0 bases from J, the gap between germline ends came to 6 bases. The CDR3 DNA reads as TGTGCCAGCAGGGGCAACTCCTATAATTCACCCCTCCACTTT. Translated, it gives CASRGNSYNSPLHF.

This clonotype was counted at least ten times. The V call is TRBV19, the J call TRBJ1-1; the D gene is possibly TRBD1 (5 bases). The CDR3 runs 15 residues. Germline lookup yields CDR1 LNHDA and CDR2 SQIVND (reference sequence). The V end lost 1 base, the J end lost 4 bases, and 13 bases lay between the germline ends. CDR3 residues: CASSIGARAATEAFF. In nucleotides, the CDR3 is TGTGCCAGTAGTATAGGGGCCAGGGCGGCCACTGAAGCTTTCTTT. Filled out from reference TRBV19 and TRBJ1-1, the complete variable domain reads DGGITQSPKYLFRKEGQNVTLSCEQNLNHDAMYWYRQDPGQGLRLIYYSQIVNDFQKGDIAEGYSVSREKKESFPLTVTSAQKNPTAFYLCASSIGARAATEAFFGQGTRLTVV.

In this sample, this clonotype turned up many times. The chain has TRBV10-1 and TRBJ2-7; TRBD2 agrees at 8 bases. CDR1 is WNHNN, CDR2 SYGVQD, per germline (reference sequence). This CDR3 has 15 residues. V lost 2 bases to trimming and J lost 2 bases; unmatched junction nucleotides: 5. This CDR3 reads CASSEGLAAAYEQYF. CDR3 sequence (DNA): TGCGCCAGCAGTGAGGGACTAGCCGCCGCCTACGAGCAGTACTTC.

This clonotype was counted many times. This chain links TRBV28 with TRBJ1-1; D is uncertain. The germline V gene has CDR1 MDHEN and CDR2 SYDVKM. The CDR3 is made up of 11 amino acids. V was trimmed by 5 bases and J by 6 bases, leaving 7 bases between them. The CDR3 nucleotides are TGTGCCAGCAGTGACGGACCTGAAGCTTTCTTT. It encodes CASSDGPEAFF.

This clonotype was found many times. The rearrangement joins TRBV28 to TRBJ2-7, with D perhaps matching TRBD1 or TRBD2 (5 bases each). The CDR3 covers 15 residues. V was cut by 5 bases and J by 7 bases, with 21 bases left in between. Germline CDR1 is MDHEN and CDR2 is SYDVKM. The DNA for the CDR3 is TGTGCCAGCAGTCAGGCCGGGACCCGCTGGGAAGAGCAGTACTTC. Protein product: CASSQAGTRWEEQYF.

Ten or more counts support this clonotype. This chain uses TRBV15 with TRBJ2-5; 7 bases fit TRBD2. The V and J ends lost 1 base and 2 bases, in that order; junction bases with no gene match: 4. This CDR3 spans 15 amino acids. CDR1 is LNHNV and CDR2 is YYDKDF in the germline V gene (reference sequence). The CDR3 region has the DNA TGTGCCACCAGCAGAGGGCTTAGCGGGCAAGAGACCCAGTACTTC. This sequence encodes CATSRGLSGQETQYF.

V usage is TRBV3-1 and J usage is TRBJ2-5, with D perhaps matching TRBD1 (6 bases). This CDR3 spans 14 amino acids. Trimming cost V 1 base and J 5 bases, with 11 bases left between them. From germline, CDR1 is LGHDT and CDR2 YNNKEL (reference sequence). CDR3 in amino acids: CASSQVRGWETQYF. In DNA form, the CDR3 reads TGTGCCAGCAGCCAAGTCAGGGGATGGGAGACCCAGTACTTC.

This clonotype was observed at least ten times. This chain links TRBV7-9 with TRBJ2-7; D is perhaps TRBD1 (5 bases). CDR3 length: 13 amino acids. Looked up from germline, CDR1 is SEHNR and CDR2 is FQNEAQ (reference sequence). Trimming left V 0 bases short and J 4 bases short, with 7 bases between. As DNA, the CDR3 is TGTGCCAGCAGCTTAGCGGACAAGTACGAGCAGTACTTC. This encodes CASSLADKYEQYF.

The J gene is TRBJ2-7, the V gene TRBV20-1; D is possibly TRBD2 (7 bases). The CDR3 loop spans 14 amino acids. The V and J ends lost 1 base and 2 bases respectively, with 12 bases between them. Germline V gives CDR1 DFQATT, CDR2 SNEGSKA (reference sequence). DNA for the CDR3: TGCAGTGCTAGAGTGGGAGGGGGTCCCTACGAGCAGTACTTC. It encodes CSARVGGGPYEQYF.

This clonotype was seen once. The V gene is TRBV20-1, the J gene TRBJ2-7; tentative D call: TRBD1 (6 bases). Germline V gene data show CDR1 as DFQATT and CDR2 as SNEGSKA (reference sequence). The CDR3 covers 14 residues. The V end lost 5 bases, the J end lost 7 bases, and 21 bases lay between the germline ends. CDR3 in amino acids: CSALTDSSYEEQYF. As DNA, the CDR3 is TGCAGTGCTCTCACGGACAGTTCCTACGAAGAGCAGTACTTC.